The clone carrying this T cell receptor beta chain came up many times. The CDR3 has 15 amino acids. V lost 4 bases and J 0 bases, leaving 13 bases between the germline ends. Germline assignment: CDR1 SQVTM and CDR2 ANQGSEA. The data were obtained in a study of blood T cells in healthy people across ages. Study-wide background: Using template switching, researchers captured about one barcoded beta molecule for each two T cells.

Sample-barcoded 5' priming and a J-beta primer mix drove a second PCR of about 7 to 11 cycles. A single record per CDR3 protein comes from TCRdb applying MiXCR to the 5' RACE reads. The sample consists of about 1,500,000 distinct CDR3 sequences, 25% to 30% of them appearing once. The receptor's source is a woman under 40 in good health. Input material: blood. The chain combines TRBV29-1 with TRBJ2-1; D is perhaps TRBD1 (7 bases). CDR3 sequence (DNA): TGCAGCGTTGGGAGGGGGCAGAGCTCCTACAATGAGCAGTTCTTC. Translated, it gives CSVGRGQSSYNEQFF.